This passage covers 5 T cell receptor beta chains from one sample sequenced in a study of blood T cell repertoires in COVID-19. The method was immunoSEQ multiplex PCR; TCRdb's version includes in-frame clones alone and lacks a portion of them. Of 190,000 or so clones listed, around 89% were seen once; the top ten hold 0.55% to 0.8%. Sequenced material: peripheral blood. The receptors stem from a man aged 45-65 years with acute or convalescent COVID-19.

The chain uses TRBV2 and TRBJ1-5; no definite D call. Trimming shortened V by 4 bases and J by 4 bases, and 11 bases separated the two germline ends. The CDR3 loop spans 14 amino acids. Germline V CDR1 and CDR2: SNHLY, FYNNEI. The CDR3 here is CASSGAGGNQPQHF. CDR3 nucleotides: TGTGCCAGCAGTGGGGCCGGCGGGAATCAGCCCCAGCATTTT.

This clone showed up just once. V usage is TRBV9 and J usage is TRBJ2-1, with D perhaps TRBD2 (6 bases). Per the germline V gene, CDR1 is SGDLS and CDR2 is YYNGEE. V gave up 1 base and J gave up 10 bases, with 9 bases separating them. The CDR3 extends over 12 amino acids. CDR3 region: CASSVRRGEQFF. CDR3 nucleotide sequence: TGTGCCAGCAGCGTAAGGCGGGGAGAGCAGTTCTTC. Drawing the rest from reference TRBV9 and TRBJ2-1, the complete variable domain is DSGVTQTPKHLITATGQRVTLRCSPRSGDLSVYWYQQSLDQGLQFLIQYYNGEERAKGNILERFSAQQFPDLHSELNLSSLELGDSALYFCASSVRRGEQFFGPGTRLTVL.

This chain connects TRBV12-3 or TRBV12-4 to TRBJ2-7; D perhaps matches TRBD2 (7 bases). This CDR3 is 13 amino acids long. The V end lost 7 bases, the J end lost 9 bases, and 19 bases lay between the germline ends. CDR3 sequence (DNA): TGTGCCAGCACCGAAAGGGAGGGGGGGGTGCAGTACGTC. It yields the protein CASTEREGGVQYV.

The chain carries TRBV18 and TRBJ2-7; TRBD2 matches at 11 bases. CDR3 size: 19 residues. The ends lost 1 base at V and 3 bases at J; junction bases unmatched: 14. Germline loops: CDR1 KGHSH, CDR2 LQKENI. The CDR3 sequence: CASSPQIRLAGPSLYEQYF. The CDR3, as DNA: TGTGCCAGCTCACCACAGATACGACTAGCGGGACCTAGTCTCTACGAGCAGTACTTC.

This clone was seen a single time. The chain is built from TRBV7-3 and TRBJ2-7; D possibly corresponds to TRBD1 (6 bases). CDR1 is SGHTA, CDR2 FQGTGA, per germline. The CDR3 has 14 residues. The ends were cut back, 2 bases at V and 2 bases at J, with 10 bases in the middle. The CDR3: CASSLATGPYEQYF. In DNA form, the CDR3 reads TGTGCCAGCAGCTTAGCGACAGGTCCCTACGAGCAGTACTTC. Full variable domain (missing parts from reference TRBV7-3 and TRBJ2-7): GAGVSQTPSNKVTEKGKYVELRCDPISGHTALYWYRQSLGQGPEFLIYFQGTGAADDSGLPNDRFFAVRPEGSVSTLKIQRTERGDSAVYLCASSLATGPYEQYFGPGTRLTVT.